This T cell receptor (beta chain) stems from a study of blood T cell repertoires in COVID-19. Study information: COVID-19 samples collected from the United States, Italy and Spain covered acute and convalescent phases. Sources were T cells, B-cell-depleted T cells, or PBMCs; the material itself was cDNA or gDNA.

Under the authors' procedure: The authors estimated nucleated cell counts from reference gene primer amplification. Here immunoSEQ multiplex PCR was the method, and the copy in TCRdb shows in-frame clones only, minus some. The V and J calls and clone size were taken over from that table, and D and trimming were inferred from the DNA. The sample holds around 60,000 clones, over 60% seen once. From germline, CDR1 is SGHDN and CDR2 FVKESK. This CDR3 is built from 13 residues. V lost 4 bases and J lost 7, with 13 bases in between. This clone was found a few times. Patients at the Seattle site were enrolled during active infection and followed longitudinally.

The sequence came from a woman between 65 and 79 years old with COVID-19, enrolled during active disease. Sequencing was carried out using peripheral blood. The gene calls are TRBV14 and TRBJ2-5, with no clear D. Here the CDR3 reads CASSPADSGTQYF. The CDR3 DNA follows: TGTGCCAGCAGCCCGGCTGACTCGGGGACCCAGTACTTC.